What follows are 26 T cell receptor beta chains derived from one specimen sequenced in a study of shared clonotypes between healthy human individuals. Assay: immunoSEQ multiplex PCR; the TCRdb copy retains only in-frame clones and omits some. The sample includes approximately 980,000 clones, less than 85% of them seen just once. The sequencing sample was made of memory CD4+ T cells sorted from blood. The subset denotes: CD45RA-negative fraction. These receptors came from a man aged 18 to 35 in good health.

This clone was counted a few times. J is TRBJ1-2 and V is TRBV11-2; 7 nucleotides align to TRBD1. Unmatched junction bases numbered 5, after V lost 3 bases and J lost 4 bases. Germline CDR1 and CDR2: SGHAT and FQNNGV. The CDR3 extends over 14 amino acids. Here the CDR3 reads CASSFTGDSYGYTF. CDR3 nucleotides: TGTGCCAGCAGCTTCACGGGGGACAGCTATGGCTACACCTTC.

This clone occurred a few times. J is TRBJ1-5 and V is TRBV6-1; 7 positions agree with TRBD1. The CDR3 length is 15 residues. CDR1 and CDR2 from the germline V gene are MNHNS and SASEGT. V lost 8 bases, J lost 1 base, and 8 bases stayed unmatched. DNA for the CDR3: TGTGCCAGCGGTTTAGGGGGCTTCAGCAATCAGCCCCAGCATTTT. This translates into CASGLGGFSNQPQHF.

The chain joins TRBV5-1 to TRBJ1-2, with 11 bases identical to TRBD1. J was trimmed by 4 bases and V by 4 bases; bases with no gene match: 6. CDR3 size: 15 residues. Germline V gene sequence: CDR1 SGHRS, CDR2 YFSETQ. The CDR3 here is CASSPGTGGTYGYTF. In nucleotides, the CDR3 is TGCGCCAGCAGCCCAGGGACAGGGGGTACCTATGGCTACACCTTC.

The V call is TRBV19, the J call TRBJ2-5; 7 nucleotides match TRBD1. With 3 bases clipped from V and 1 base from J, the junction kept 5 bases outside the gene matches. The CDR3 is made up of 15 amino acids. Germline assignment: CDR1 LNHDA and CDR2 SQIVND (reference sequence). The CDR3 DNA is TGTGCCAGTAGTATCACAGGGGTCGGCCAAGAGACCCAGTACTTC. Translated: CASSITGVGQETQYF.

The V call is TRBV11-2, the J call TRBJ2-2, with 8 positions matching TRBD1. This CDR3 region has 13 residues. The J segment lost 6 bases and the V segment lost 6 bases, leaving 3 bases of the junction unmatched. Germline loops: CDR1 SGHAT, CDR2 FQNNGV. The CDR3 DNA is TGTGCCAGCAGGCAGGGGGCCTCCGGGGAGCTGTTTTTT. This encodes CASRQGASGELFF.

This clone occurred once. CDR3 coding DNA: TGCGCCAGCAGCTTGGAGGGGCGGCCGGGGATTCCCACAGATACGCAGTATTTT. Translation: CASSLEGRPGIPTDTQYF. The gene calls are TRBV5-1 and TRBJ2-3; D may correspond to TRBD1 or TRBD2 (5 bases each). The germline gives CDR1 SGHRS, CDR2 YFSETQ. The CDR3 length is 18 residues. The V and J ends lost 0 bases and 2 bases respectively, with 19 bases between them.

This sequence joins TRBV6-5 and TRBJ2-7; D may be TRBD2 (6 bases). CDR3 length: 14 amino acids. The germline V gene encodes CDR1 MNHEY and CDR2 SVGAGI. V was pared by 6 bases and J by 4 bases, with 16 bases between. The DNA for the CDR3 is TGTGCCAGCAGCCCCGTCGGGGGTAAATACGAGCAGTACTTC. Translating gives CASSPVGGKYEQYF.

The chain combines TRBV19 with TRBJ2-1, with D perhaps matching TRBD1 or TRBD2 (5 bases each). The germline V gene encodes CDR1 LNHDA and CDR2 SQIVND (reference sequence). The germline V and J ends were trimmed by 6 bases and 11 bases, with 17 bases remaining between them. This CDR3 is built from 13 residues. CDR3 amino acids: CASSPSSGTQQFF. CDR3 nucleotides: TGTGCCAGTAGCCCATCCTCAGGGACCCAGCAGTTCTTC.

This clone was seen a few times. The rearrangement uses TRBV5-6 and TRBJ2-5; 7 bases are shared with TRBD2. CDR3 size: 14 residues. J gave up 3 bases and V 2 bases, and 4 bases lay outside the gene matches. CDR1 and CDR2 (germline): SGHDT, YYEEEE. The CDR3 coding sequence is TGTGCCAGCAGCTTCGGACTAGAGGAAGAGACCCAGTACTTC. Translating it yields CASSFGLEEETQYF.

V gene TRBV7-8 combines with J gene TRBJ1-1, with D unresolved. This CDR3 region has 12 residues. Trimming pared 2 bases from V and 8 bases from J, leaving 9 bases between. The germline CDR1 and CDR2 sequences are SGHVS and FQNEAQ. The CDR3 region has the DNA TGTGCCAGCAGCTTACGAATTGCCGAAGCTTTCTTT. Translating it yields CASSLRIAEAFF.

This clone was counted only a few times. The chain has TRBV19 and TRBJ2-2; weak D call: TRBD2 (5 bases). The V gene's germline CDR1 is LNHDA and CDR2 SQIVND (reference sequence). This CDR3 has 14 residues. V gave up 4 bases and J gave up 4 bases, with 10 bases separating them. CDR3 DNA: TGTGCCAGTAGTACCCGCGGGTCCACCGGGGAGCTGTTTTTT. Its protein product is CASSTRGSTGELFF.

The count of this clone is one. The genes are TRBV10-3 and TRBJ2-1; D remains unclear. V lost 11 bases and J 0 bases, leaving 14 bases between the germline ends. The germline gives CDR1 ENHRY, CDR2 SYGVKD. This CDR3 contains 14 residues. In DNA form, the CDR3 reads TGTGCCGTGGGTGCACCGCCCTCCTACAATGAGCAGTTCTTC. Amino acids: CAVGAPPSYNEQFF.

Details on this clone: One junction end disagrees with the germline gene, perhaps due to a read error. The CDR3 DNA follows: TGTGCCAGCAGTGAACGGACAGGGGTCTACGAGCAGTGCTTC. Translated: CASSERTGVYEQCF. This sequence joins TRBV25-1 and TRBJ2-7; 9 positions match TRBD1. The CDR3 has 14 amino acids. The V gene's germline CDR1 is MGHDK and CDR2 SYGVNS.

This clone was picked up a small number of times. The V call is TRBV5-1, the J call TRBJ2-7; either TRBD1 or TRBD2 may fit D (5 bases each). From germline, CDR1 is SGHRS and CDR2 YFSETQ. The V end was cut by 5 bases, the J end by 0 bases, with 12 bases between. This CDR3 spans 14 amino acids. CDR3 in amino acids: CASSRDGTSYEQYF. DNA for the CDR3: TGCGCCAGCAGTCGGGACGGTACCTCCTACGAGCAGTACTTC.

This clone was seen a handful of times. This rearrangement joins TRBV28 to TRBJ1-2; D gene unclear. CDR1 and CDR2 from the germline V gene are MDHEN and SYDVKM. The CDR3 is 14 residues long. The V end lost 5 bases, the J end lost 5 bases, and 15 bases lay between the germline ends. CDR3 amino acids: CASSPPPNLYGYTF. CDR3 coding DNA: TGTGCCAGCAGTCCCCCCCCCAACCTTTATGGCTACACCTTC.

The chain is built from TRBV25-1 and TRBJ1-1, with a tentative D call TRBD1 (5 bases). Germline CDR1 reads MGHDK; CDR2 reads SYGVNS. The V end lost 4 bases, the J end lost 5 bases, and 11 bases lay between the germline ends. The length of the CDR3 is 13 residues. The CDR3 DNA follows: TGTGCCAGCAGTGCCTCCAGGGAAACTGAAGCTTTCTTT. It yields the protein CASSASRETEAFF.

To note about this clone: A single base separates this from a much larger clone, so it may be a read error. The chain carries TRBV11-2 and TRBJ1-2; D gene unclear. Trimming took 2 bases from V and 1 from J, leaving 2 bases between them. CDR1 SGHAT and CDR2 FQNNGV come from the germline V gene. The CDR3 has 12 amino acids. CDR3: CASSLINYGYTF. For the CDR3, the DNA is TGTGCCAGCAGCTTAATTAACTATGGCTACACCTTC.

The CDR3 sequence is CASSSRQGSDTQYF. CDR3 sequence (DNA): TGTGCCAGCAGCTCCCGACAGGGTTCCGATACGCAGTATTTT. The chain carries TRBV11-3 and TRBJ2-3, with 7 bases matching TRBD1. After removal of 4 bases from V and 6 bases from J, the junction contained 7 bases not matched to a gene. The CDR3 runs 14 residues. Germline-derived CDR1 and CDR2 are SGHNT and YENEEA.

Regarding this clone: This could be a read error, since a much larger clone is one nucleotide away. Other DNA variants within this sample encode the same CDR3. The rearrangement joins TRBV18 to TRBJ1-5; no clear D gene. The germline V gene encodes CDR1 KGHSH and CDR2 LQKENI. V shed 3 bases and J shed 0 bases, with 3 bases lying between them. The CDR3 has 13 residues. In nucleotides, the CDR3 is TGTGCCAGCTCACCTGATAGCAATCAGCCCCAGCATTTT. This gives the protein CASSPDSNQPQHF.

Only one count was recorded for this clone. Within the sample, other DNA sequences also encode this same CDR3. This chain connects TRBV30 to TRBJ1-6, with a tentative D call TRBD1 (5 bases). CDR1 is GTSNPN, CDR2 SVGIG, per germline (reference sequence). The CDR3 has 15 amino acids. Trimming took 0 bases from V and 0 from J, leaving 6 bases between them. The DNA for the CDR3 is TGTGCCTGGAGTGTAGACAGCTCCTATAATTCACCCCTCCACTTT. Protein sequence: CAWSVDSSYNSPLHF.

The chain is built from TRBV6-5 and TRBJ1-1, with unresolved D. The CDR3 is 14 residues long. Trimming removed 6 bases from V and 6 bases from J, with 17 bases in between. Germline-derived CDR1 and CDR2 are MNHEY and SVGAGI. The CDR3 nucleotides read TGTGCCAGCAGAAATCTGGGCAGGCTAGCTGAAGCTTTCTTT. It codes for CASRNLGRLAEAFF.

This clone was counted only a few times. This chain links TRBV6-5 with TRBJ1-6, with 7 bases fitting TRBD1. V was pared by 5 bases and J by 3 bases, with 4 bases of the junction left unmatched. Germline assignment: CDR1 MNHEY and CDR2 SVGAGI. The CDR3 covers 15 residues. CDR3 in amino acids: CASSGGQYYNSPLHF. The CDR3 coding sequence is TGTGCCAGCAGTGGGGGACAGTACTATAATTCACCCCTCCACTTT.

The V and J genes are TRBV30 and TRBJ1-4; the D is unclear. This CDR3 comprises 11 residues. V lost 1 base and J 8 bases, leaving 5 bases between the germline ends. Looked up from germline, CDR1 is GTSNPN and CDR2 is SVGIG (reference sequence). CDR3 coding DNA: TGTGCCTGGAGTGACACGGAAAAACTGTTTTTT. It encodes CAWSDTEKLFF.

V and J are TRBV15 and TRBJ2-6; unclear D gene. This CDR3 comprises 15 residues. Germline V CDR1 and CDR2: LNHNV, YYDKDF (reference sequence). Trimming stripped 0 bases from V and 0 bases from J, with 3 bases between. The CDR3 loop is CATSRDYSGANVLTF. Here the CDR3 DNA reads TGTGCCACCAGCAGAGACTACTCTGGGGCCAACGTCCTGACTTTC.

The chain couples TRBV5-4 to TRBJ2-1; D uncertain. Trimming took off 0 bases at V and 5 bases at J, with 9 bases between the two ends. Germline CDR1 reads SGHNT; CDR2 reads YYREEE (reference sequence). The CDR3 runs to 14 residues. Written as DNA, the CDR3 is TGTGCCAGCAGCTTGGGGTATCGGGACAATGAGCAGTTCTTC. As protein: CASSLGYRDNEQFF.

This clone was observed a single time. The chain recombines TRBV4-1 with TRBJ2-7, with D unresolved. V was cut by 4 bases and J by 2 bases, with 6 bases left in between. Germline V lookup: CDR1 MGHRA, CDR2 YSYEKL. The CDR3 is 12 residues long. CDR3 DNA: TGCGCCAGCAGCCGATGGACCTACGAGCAGTACTTC. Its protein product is CASSRWTYEQYF.